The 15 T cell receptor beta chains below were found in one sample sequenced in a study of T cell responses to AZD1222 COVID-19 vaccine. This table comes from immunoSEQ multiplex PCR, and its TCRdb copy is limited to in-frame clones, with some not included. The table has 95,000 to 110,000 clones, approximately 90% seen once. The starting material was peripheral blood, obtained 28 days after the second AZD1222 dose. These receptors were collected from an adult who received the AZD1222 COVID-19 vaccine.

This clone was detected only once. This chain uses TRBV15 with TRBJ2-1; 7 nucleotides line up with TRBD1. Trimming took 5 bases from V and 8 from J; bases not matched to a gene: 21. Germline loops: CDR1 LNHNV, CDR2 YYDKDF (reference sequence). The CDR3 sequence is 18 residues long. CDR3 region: CATSSPRVSVTGVYEQFF. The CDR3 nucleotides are TGTGCCACCAGCTCACCCCGGGTATCCGTAACAGGGGTCTATGAGCAGTTCTTC.

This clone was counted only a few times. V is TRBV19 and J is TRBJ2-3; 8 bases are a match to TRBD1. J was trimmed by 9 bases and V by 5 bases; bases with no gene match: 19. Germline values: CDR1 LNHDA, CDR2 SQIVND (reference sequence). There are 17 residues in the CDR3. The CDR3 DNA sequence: TGTGCCAGTAGTTTCGCCTCGACAGGGGCTAATAGAGGGACGCAGTATTTT. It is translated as CASSFASTGANRGTQYF.

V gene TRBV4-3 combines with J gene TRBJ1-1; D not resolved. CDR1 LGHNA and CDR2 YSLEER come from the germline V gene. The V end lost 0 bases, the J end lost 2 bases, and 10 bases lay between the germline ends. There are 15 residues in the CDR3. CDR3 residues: CASSQDRAFNTEAFF. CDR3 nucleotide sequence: TGCGCCAGCAGCCAAGATAGAGCGTTCAACACTGAAGCTTTCTTT.

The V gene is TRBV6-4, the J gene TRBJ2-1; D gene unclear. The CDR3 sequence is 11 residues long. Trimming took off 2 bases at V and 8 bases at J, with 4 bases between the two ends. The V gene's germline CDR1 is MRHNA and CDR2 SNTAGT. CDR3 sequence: CASSDGYEQFF. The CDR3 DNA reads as TGTGCCAGCAGTGACGGGTATGAGCAGTTCTTC.

The CDR3 DNA is TGTGCCAGCAGTTTACCAGGGGTACGTGGCTACACCTTC. This encodes CASSLPGVRGYTF. The chain couples TRBV28 to TRBJ1-2; D is possibly TRBD1 (6 bases). Germline V gives CDR1 MDHEN, CDR2 SYDVKM. The CDR3 sequence is 13 residues long. Trimming left V 2 bases short and J 7 bases short, with 11 bases between.

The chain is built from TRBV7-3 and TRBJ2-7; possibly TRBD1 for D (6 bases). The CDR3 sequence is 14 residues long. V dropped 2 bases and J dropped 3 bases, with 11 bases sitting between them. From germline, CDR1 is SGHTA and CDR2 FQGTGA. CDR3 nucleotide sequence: TGTGCCAGCAGCTTAGGGGGCCCCGGCTACGAGCAGTACTTC. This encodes CASSLGGPGYEQYF.

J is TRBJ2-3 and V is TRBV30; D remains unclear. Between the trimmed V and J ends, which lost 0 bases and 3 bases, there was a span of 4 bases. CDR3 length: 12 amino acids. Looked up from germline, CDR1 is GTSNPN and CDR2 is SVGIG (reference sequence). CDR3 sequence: CAWSVQTDTQYF. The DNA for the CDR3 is TGTGCCTGGAGTGTACAAACAGATACGCAGTATTTT.

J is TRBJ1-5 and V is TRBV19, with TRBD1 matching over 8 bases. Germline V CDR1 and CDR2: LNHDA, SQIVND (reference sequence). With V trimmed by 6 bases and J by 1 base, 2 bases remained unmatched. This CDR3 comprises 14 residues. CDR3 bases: TGTGCCAGTAGACAGGGGGGAAGCAATCAGCCCCAGCATTTT. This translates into CASRQGGSNQPQHF.

The CDR3, as DNA: TGTGCCAGTGCACAAGTGGGACGACTGGTTAGCAATCAGCCCCAGCATTTT. The encoded protein is CASAQVGRLVSNQPQHF. The chain has TRBV19 and TRBJ1-5; a possible D gene is TRBD1 (5 bases). The length of the CDR3 is 17 residues. V was pared by 8 bases and J by 0 bases, with 20 bases between. Germline V gene data show CDR1 as LNHDA and CDR2 as SQIVND (reference sequence).

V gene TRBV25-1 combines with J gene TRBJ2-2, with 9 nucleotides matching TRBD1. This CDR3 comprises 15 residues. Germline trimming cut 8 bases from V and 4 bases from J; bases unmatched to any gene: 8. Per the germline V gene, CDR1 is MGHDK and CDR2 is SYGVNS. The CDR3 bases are TGTGCCAGCCGCCCGACAGGGGGAATCACCGGGGAGCTGTTTTTT. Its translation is CASRPTGGITGELFF.

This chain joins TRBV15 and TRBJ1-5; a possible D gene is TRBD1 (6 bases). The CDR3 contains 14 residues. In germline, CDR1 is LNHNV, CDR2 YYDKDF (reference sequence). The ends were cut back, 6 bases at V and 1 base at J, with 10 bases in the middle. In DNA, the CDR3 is TGTGCCACCAGTTGGACAGACAGCAATCAGCCCCAGCATTTT. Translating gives CATSWTDSNQPQHF.

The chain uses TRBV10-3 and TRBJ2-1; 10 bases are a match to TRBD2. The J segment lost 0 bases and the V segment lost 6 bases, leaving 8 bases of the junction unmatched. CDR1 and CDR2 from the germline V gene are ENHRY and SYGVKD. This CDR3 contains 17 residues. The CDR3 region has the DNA TGTGCCATCAGGAACCCAGCGGGGGGGTTCTCCTACAATGAGCAGTTCTTC. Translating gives CAIRNPAGGFSYNEQFF.

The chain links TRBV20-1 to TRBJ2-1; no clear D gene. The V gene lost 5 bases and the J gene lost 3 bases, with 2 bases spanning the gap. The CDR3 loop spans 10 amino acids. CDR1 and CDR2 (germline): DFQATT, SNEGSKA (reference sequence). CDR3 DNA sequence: TGCAGTGCTGGCTACAATGAGCAGTTCTTC. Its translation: CSAGYNEQFF.

The CDR3 reads CASSQGRTRRPYSYNSPLHF. The CDR3 DNA sequence: TGTGCCAGCAGCCAAGGTCGGACACGAAGACCCTACTCCTATAATTCACCCCTCCACTTT. J is TRBJ1-6 and V is TRBV14; TRBD1 is a possible D gene (5 bases). Germline values: CDR1 SGHDN, CDR2 FVKESK. This CDR3 region has 20 residues. The ends were cut back, 1 base at V and 0 bases at J, with 19 bases in the middle.

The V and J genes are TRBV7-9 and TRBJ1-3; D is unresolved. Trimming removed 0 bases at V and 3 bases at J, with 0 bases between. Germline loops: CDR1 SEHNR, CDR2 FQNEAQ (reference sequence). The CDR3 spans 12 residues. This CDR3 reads CASSLAGNTIYF. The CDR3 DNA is TGTGCCAGCAGCTTAGCTGGAAACACCATATATTTT.